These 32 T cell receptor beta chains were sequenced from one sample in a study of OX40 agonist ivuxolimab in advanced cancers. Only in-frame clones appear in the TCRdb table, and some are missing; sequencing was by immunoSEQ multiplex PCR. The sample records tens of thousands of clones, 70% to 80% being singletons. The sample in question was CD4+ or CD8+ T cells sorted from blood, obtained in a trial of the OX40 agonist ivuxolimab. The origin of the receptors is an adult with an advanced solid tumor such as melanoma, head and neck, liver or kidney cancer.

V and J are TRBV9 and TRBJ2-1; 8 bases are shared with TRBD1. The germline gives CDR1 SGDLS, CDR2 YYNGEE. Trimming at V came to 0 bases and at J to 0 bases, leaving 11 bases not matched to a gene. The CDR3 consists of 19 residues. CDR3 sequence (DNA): TGTGCCAGCAGCGTAGCTCGTGGGGAACAGGGGGTCTCCTACAATGAGCAGTTCTTC. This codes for CASSVARGEQGVSYNEQFF.

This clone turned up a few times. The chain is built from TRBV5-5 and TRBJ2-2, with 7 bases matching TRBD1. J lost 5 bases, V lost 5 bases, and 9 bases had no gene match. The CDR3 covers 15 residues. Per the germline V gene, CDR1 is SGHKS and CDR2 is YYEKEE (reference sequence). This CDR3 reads CASSTEGAGTGELFF. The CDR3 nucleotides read TGTGCCAGCAGTACCGAGGGGGCTGGGACCGGGGAGCTGTTTTTT.

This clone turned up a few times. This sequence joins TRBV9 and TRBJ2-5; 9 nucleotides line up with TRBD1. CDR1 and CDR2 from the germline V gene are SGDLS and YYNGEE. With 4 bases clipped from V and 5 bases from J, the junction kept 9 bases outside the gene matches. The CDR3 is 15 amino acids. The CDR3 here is CASSLRDRDRETQYF. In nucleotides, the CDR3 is TGTGCCAGCAGCTTACGGGACAGGGATCGGGAGACCCAGTACTTC.

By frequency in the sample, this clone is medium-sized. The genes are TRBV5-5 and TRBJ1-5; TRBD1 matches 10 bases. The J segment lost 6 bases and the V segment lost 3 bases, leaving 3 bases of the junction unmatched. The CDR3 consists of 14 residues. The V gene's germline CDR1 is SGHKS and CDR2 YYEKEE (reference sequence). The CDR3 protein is CASSWTGGSQPQHF. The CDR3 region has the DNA TGTGCCAGCAGCTGGACAGGGGGAAGTCAGCCCCAGCATTTT.

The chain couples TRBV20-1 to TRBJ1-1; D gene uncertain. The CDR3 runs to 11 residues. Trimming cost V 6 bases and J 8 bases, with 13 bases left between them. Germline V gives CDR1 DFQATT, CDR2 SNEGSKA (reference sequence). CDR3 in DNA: TGCAGTGCCGAGGGTGGCCTGGAAGCTTTCTTT. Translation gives CSAEGGLEAFF.

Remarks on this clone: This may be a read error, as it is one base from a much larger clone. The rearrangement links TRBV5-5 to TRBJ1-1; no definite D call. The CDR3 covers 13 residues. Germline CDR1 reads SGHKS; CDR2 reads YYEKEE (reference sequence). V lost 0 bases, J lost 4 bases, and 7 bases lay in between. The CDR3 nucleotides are TGTGCCAGCAGCTTGGAGGAGACCACTGAAGCTTTCTTT. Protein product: CASSLEETTEAFF.

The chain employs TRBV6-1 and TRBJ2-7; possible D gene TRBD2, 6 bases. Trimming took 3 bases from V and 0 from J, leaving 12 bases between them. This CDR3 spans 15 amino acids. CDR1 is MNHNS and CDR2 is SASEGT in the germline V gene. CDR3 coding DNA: TGTGCCAGCAGTGATCGGGGGTCCAGCTCCTACGAGCAGTACTTC. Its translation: CASSDRGSSSYEQYF.

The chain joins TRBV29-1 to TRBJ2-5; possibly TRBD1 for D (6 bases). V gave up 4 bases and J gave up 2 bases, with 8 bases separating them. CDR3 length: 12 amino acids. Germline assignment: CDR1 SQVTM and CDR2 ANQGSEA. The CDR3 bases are TGCAGCGTTGTAAGGGGGCAAGAGACCCAGTACTTC. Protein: CSVVRGQETQYF.

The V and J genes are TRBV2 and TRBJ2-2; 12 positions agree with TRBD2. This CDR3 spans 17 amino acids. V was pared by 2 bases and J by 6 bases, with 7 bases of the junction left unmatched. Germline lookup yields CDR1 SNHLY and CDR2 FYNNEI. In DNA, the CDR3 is TGTGCCAGCAGTGAATGGGCTAGCGGGAGGGTGGCCGGGGAGCTGTTTTTT. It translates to CASSEWASGRVAGELFF.

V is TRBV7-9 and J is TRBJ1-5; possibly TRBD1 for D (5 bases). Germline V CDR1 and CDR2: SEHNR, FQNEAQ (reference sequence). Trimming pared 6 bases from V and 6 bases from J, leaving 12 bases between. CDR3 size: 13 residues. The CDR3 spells CASSFGGAQPQHF. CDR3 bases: TGTGCCAGCAGTTTTGGAGGGGCTCAGCCCCAGCATTTT.

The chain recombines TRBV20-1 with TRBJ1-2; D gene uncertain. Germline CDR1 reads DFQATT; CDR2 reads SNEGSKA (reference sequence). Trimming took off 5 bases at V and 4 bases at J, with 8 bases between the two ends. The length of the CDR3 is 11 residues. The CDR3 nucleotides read TGCAGTGCTCGGACGGGCTATGGCTACACCTTC. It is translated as CSARTGYGYTF.

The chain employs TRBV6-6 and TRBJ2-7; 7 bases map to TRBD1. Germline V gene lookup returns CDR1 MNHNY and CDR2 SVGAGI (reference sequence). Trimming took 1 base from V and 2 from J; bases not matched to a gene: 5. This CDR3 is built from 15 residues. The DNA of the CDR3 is TGTGCCAGCAGTTACTTACAGGGGCGCCCCTACGAGCAGTACTTC. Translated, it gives CASSYLQGRPYEQYF.

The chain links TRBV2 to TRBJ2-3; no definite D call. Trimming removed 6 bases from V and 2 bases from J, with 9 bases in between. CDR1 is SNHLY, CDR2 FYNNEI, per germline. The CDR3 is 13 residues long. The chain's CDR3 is CASRAPDTDTQYF. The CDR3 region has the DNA TGTGCCAGCAGAGCGCCCGACACAGATACGCAGTATTTT.

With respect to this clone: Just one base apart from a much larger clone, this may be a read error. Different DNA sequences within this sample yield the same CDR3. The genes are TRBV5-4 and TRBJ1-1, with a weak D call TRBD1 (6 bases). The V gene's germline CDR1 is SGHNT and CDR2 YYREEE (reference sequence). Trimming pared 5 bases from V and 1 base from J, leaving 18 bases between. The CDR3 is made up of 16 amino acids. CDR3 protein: CASSSLTGSPNTEAFF. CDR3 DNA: TGTGCCAGCAGTTCCCTGACAGGCAGCCCGAACACTGAAGCTTTCTTT.

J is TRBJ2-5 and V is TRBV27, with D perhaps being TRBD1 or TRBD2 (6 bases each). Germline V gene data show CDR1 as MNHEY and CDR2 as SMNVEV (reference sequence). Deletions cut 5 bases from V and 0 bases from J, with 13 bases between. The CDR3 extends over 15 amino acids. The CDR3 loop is CASSVLGGYQETQYF. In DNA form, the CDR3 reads TGTGCCAGCAGTGTCCTCGGGGGCTACCAAGAGACCCAGTACTTC.

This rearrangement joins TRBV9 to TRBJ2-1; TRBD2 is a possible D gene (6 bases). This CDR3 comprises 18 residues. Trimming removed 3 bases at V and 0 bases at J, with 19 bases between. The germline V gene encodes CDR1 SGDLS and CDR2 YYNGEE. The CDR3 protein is CASSAAPGDPSSYNEQFF. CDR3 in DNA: TGTGCCAGCAGCGCAGCCCCGGGAGACCCCTCCTCCTACAATGAGCAGTTCTTC.

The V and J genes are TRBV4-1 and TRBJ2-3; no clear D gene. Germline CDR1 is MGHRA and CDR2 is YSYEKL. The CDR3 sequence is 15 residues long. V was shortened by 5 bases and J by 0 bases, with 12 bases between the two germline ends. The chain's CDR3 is CASSDDWPSTDTQYF. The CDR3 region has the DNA TGCGCCAGCAGCGACGACTGGCCAAGCACAGATACGCAGTATTTT.

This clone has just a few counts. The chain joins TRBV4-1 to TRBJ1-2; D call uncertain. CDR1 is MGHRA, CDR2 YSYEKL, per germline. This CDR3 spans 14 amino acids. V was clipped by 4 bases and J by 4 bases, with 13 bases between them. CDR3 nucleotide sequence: TGCGCCAGCAGCCCGCAACAGACTACCTATGGCTACACCTTC. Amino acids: CASSPQQTTYGYTF.

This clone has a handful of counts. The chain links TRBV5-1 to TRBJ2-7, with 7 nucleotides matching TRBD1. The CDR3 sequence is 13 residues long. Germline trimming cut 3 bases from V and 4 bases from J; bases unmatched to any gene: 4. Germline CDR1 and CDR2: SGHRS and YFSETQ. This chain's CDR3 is CASSYATGYEQYF. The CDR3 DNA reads TGCGCCAGCAGCTACGCGACAGGGTACGAGCAGTACTTC.

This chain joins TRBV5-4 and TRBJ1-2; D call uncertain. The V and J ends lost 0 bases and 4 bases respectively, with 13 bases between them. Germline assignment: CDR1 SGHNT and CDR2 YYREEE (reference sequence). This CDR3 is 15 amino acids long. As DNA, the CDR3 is TGTGCCAGCAGCTTGGGCCCCGAGGCGGTCTATGGCTACACCTTC. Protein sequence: CASSLGPEAVYGYTF.

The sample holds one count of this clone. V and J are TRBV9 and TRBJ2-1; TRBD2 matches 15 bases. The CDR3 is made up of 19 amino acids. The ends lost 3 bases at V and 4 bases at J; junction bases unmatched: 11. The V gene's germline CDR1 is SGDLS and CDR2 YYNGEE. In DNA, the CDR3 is TGTGCCAGCAGCGCCCGCCGGACTAGCGGGAGGGCCGAATACAATGAGCAGTTCTTC. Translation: CASSARRTSGRAEYNEQFF.

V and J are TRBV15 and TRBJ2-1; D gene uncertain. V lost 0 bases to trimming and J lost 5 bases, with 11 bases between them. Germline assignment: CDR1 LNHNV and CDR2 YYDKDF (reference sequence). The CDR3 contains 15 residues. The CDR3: CATSREPEIDNEQFF. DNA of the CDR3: TGTGCCACCAGCAGAGAACCGGAGATCGACAATGAGCAGTTCTTC.

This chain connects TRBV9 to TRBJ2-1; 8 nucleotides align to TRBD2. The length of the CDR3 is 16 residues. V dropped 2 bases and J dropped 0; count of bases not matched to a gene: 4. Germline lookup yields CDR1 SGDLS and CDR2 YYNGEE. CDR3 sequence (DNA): TGTGCCAGCAGCGTCGGGAGCGGGGGCTCCTACAATGAGCAGTTCTTC. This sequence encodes CASSVGSGGSYNEQFF.

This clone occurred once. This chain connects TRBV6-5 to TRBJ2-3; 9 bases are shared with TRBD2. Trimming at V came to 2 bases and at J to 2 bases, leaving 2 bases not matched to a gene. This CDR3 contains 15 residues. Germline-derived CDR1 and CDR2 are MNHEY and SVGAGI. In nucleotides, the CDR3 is TGTGCCAGCAGTTACGGCGGGGGGGCCACAGATACGCAGTATTTT. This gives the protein CASSYGGGATDTQYF.

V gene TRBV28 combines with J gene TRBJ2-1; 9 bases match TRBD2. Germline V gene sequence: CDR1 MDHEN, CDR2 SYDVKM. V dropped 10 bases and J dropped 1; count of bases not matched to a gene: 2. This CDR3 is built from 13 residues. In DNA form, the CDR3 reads TGTGCCACCAGCGGGGGGTCCTACAATGAGCAGTTCTTC. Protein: CATSGGSYNEQFF.

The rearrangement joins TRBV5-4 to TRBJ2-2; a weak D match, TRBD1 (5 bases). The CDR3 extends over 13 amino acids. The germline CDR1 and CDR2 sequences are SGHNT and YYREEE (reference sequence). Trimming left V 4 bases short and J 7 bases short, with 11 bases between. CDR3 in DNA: TGTGCCAGCAGCCTTACAGGTGACGGGGAGCTGTTTTTT. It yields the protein CASSLTGDGELFF.

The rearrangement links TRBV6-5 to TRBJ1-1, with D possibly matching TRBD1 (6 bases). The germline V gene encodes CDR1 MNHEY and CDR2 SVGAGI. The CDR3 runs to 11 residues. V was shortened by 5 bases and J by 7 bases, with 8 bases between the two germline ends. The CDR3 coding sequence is TGTGCCAGCAGTCAAGGGGGTGAAGCTTTCTTT. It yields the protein CASSQGGEAFF.

CDR3 in DNA: TGTGCCAGCAGTGGGGACTTACAGTTCTTC. This translates into CASSGDLQFF. The chain employs TRBV2 and TRBJ2-1, with D perhaps TRBD2 (6 bases). V lost 4 bases to trimming and J lost 13 bases, with 8 bases between them. The germline V gene encodes CDR1 SNHLY and CDR2 FYNNEI. This CDR3 has 10 residues.

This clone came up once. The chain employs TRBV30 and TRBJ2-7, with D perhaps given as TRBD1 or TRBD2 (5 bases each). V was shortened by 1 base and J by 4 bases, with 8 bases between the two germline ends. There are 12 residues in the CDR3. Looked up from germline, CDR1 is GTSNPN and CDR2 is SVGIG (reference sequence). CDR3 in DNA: TGTGCCTGGAGTGGAGGGGAATACGAGCAGTACTTC. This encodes CAWSGGEYEQYF.

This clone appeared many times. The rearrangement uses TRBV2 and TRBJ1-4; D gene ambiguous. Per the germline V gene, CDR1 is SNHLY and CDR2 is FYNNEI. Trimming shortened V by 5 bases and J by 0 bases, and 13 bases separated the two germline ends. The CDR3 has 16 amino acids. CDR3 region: CASSSPTDATNEKLFF. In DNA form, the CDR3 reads TGTGCCAGCAGTTCTCCCACCGACGCAACTAATGAAAAACTGTTTTTT.

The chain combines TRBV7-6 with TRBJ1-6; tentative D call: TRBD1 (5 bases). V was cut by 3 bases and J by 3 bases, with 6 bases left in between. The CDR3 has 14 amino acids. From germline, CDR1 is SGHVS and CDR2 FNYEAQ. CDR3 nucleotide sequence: TGTGCCAGCAGCTTCGACAGCTATAATTCACCCCTCCACTTT. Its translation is CASSFDSYNSPLHF. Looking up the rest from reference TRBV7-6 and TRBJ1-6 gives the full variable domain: GAGVSQSPRYKVTKRGQDVALRCDPISGHVSLYWYRQALGQGPEFLTYFNYEAQQDKSGLPNDRFSAERPEGSISTLTIQRTEQRDSAMYRCASSFDSYNSPLHFGNGTRLTVT.

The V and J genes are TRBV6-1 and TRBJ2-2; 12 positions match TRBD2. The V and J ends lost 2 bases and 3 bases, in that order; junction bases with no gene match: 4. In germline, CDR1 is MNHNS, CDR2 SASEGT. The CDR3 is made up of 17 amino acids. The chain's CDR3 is CASSEPSGRADTGELFF. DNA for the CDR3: TGTGCCAGCAGTGAACCTAGCGGGAGGGCGGACACCGGGGAGCTGTTTTTT.